This T cell receptor (beta chain) was identified during a study of blood T cell repertoires in COVID-19. Germline CDR1 is LGHDT and CDR2 is YNNKEL (reference sequence). The CDR3 consists of 16 residues. Trimming shortened V by 0 bases and J by 2 bases, and 14 bases separated the two germline ends. The repertoire was sequenced with immunoSEQ multiplex PCR; TCRdb's copy has only in-frame clones and lacks some. Here the sample spans fewer than 100,000 clones, around 75% being singletons. Sequencing was carried out using peripheral blood. V is TRBV3-1 (or the pseudogene TRBV3-2) and J is TRBJ2-7; D perhaps matches TRBD1 (6 bases). The receptor comes from a man between 65 and 85 years old with acute or convalescent COVID-19. CDR3 residues: CASSQELGAPPYEQYF. CDR3 DNA sequence: TGTGCCAGCAGCCAAGAGTTGGGGGCTCCACCCTACGAGCAGTACTTC.